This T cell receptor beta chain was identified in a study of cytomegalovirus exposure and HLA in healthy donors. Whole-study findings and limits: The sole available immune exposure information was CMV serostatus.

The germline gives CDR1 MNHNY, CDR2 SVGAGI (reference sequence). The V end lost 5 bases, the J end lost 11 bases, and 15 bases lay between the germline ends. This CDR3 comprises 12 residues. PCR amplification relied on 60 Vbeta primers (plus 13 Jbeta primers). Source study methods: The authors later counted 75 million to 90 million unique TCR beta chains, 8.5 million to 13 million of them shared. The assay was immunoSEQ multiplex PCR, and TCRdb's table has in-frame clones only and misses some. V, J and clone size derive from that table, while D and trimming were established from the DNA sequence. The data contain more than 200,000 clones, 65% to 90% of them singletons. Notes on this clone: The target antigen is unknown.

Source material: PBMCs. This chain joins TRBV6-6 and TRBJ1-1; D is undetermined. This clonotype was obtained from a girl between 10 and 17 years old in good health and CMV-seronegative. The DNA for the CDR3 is TGTGCCAGCAGTGAGTCTTCGTATACTGCTTTCTTT. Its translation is CASSESSYTAFF.